The 28 T cell receptor beta chains below all came from one sample that was sequenced in a study of T cell clonality in common variable immunodeficiency. Some clones are missing from TCRdb's copy, which holds only in-frame ones; the method was immunoSEQ multiplex PCR. The sample includes 57,000 or so clones, none of them occurring once. Material for sequencing was peripheral blood mononuclear cells. These receptors all come from a person aged 18 to 75 in good health.

This clone has at least ten counts. The CDR3 extends 3 residues past the end of the read, so its final part is completed from the germline J gene. The chain combines TRBV27 with TRBJ2-3, with 10 positions matching TRBD2. The junction had 11 bases not matched to a gene; V was cut back by 6 bases and J by 2 bases. CDR1 is MNHEY and CDR2 is SMNVEV in the germline V gene (reference sequence). The CDR3 contains 17 residues. The part of the CDR3 DNA that was read is TGTGCCAGCAGGCCAAGTATAGGACTAGCGGTCACAGATACG. Protein product: CASRPSIGLAVTDT. The CDR3 reads in full as CASRPSIGLAVTDTQYF.

This clone was observed at least ten times. The read ends 3 residues early relative to the CDR3; the germline J gene fills the gap. The J gene is TRBJ2-7, the V gene TRBV5-1; D is unclear. Germline V gives CDR1 SGHRS, CDR2 YFSETQ. V lost 4 bases to trimming and J lost 4 bases, with 12 bases between them. The CDR3 length is 13 residues. This chain's CDR3 is CASSVGPDYEQYF. The CDR3 DNA, read in part, is TGCGCCAGCAGCGTAGGGCCTGATTACGAG.

Many counts were recorded for this clone. Read sequence stops 3 residues before the CDR3 end, and the germline J gene provides the missing end. The chain joins TRBV7-2 to TRBJ1-1; no clear D gene. Germline CDR1 is SGHTA and CDR2 is FQGNSA. CDR3 length: 14 amino acids. Trimming took off 5 bases at V and 3 bases at J, with 13 bases between the two ends. The chain's CDR3 is CASSPKMQDTEAFF. Incomplete CDR3 DNA: TGTGCCAGCAGCCCCAAAATGCAGGACACTGAA.

This clone was observed many times. Read data end 3 residues before the CDR3 end; the end is taken from the germline J gene. The rearrangement links TRBV18 to TRBJ1-1, with D unresolved. Germline assignment: CDR1 KGHSH and CDR2 LQKENI. The CDR3 is 14 amino acids. V was trimmed by 1 base and J by 0 bases, leaving 6 bases between them. The CDR3 sequence is CASSPRSMNTEAFF. The sequenced CDR3 bases are TGTGCCAGCTCACCACGATCTATGAACACTGAA.

This clone has at least ten counts. The observed sequence ends 3 residues before the CDR3 terminus, with the missing tail filled in from the germline J gene. This chain joins TRBV7-2 and TRBJ2-7; TRBD2 might be the D (5 bases). The germline CDR1 and CDR2 sequences are SGHTA and FQGNSA. The CDR3 sequence is 14 residues long. Trimming pared 6 bases from V and 3 bases from J, leaving 15 bases between. CDR3 in amino acids: CASRLQPGFYEQYF. Incomplete CDR3 DNA: TGTGCCAGCAGGCTCCAGCCGGGGTTCTACGAG. Using reference TRBV7-2 and TRBJ2-7 for the parts outside the CDR3, the full variable domain is GAGVSQSPSNKVTEKGKDVELRCDPISGHTALYWYRQSLGQGLEFLIYFQGNSAPDKSGLPSDRFSAERTGGSVSTLTIQRTQQEDSAVYLCASRLQPGFYEQYFGPGTRLTVT.

This clone has a count of ten or more. The sequenced fragment ends 3 residues before the CDR3 boundary, so the rest is inferred from the germline J gene. V usage is TRBV6-2 or TRBV6-3 and J usage is TRBJ2-2, with TRBD2 matching over 9 bases. CDR3 length equals 14 residues. CDR1 and CDR2 from the germline V gene are MNHEY and SVGEGT. The trim removed 4 bases at V and 3 bases at J, leaving 0 bases unmatched. CDR3 DNA, as far as it was read: TGTGCCAGCAGTTGGACTAGCGACACCGGGGAG. This translates into CASSWTSDTGE. The entire CDR3 reads CASSWTSDTGELFF.

Turning to this clone: A much larger clone differs from this one at a single base, so this may be a read error. The observed sequence ends 3 residues before the CDR3 terminus, with the missing tail filled in from the germline J gene. At the DNA level, this CDR3 is encoded by other sequences in the same sample as well. The J gene is TRBJ2-3, the V gene TRBV6-2 or TRBV6-3; no firm D call. With 4 bases removed from V and 4 bases from J, the gap between germline ends came to 6 bases. Germline loops: CDR1 MNHEY, CDR2 SVGEGT. The CDR3 is made up of 12 amino acids. CDR3 residues: CASSFLADTQYF. The covered CDR3 bases are TGTGCCAGCAGTTTCCTCGCAGATACG.

This clone was detected ten times or more. Read data end 3 residues before the CDR3 end; the end is taken from the germline J gene. This chain links TRBV7-2 with TRBJ2-7; 8 bases match TRBD1. The ends lost 5 bases at V and 4 bases at J; junction bases unmatched: 4. Germline V CDR1 and CDR2: SGHTA, FQGNSA. CDR3 size: 13 residues. CDR3 DNA (partial): TGTGCCAGCAGCCGGGACAGGAGGTACGAG. Encoded protein: CASSRDRRYE. The complete CDR3 sequence is CASSRDRRYEQYF.

The sample holds many counts of this clone. The CDR3 goes on 3 residues after the read ends, and that part is filled in from the germline J gene. V gene TRBV6-4 combines with J gene TRBJ2-5, with TRBD2 as a possible D gene (6 bases). V gave up 2 bases and J gave up 2 bases, with 21 bases separating them. This CDR3 is built from 18 residues. Per the germline V gene, CDR1 is MRHNA and CDR2 is SNTAGT. The CDR3 bases that were read are TGTGCCAGCAGTGACGGGACCCCGGGGGATCCTCTACAAGAGACC. It codes for CASSDGTPGDPLQET. The whole CDR3 reads CASSDGTPGDPLQETQYF.

This clone was picked up many times. CDR3 in amino acids: CASSAQPDYVLTDTQYF. The sequenced CDR3 bases are TGTGCCAGCAGCGCACAACCCGACTACGTACTGACAGATACG. The chain has TRBV9 and TRBJ2-3, with TRBD2 as a possible D gene (5 bases). From the germline J gene comes the end of the CDR3, since the read stops 3 residues before it. Trimming stripped 3 bases from V and 3 bases from J, with 20 bases between. CDR1 and CDR2 from the germline V gene are SGDLS and YYNGEE. CDR3 size: 17 residues. The full variable domain, completed using reference TRBV9 and TRBJ2-3, is DSGVTQTPKHLITATGQRVTLRCSPRSGDLSVYWYQQSLDQGLQFLIQYYNGEERAKGNILERFSAQQFPDLHSELNLSSLELGDSALYFCASSAQPDYVLTDTQYFGPGTRLTVL.

This clone appeared many times. From the germline J gene comes the end of the CDR3, since the read stops 3 residues before it. V is TRBV7-9 and J is TRBJ2-2; D gene uncertain. Looked up from germline, CDR1 is SEHNR and CDR2 is FQNEAQ (reference sequence). CDR3 length equals 15 residues. Trimming shortened V by 5 bases and J by 6 bases, and 16 bases separated the two germline ends. The sequenced CDR3 bases are TGTGCCAGCAGCCCTAGTGCGGTGAATTCCGGGGAG. It codes for CASSPSAVNSGE. In full, the CDR3 reads CASSPSAVNSGELFF.

On this clone itself: The read ends 3 residues early relative to the CDR3; the germline J gene fills the gap. The chain carries TRBV11-2 and TRBJ2-1, with 9 nucleotides matching TRBD2. The CDR3 covers 14 residues. Germline CDR1 SGHAT, CDR2 FQNNGV. The J segment lost 9 bases and the V segment lost 5 bases, leaving 8 bases of the junction unmatched. The covered CDR3 bases are TGTGCCAGCAGCCCGATGAGCGGGAGGCCTGAG. It encodes CASSPMSGRPE. In full, the CDR3 reads CASSPMSGRPEQFF.

This clone has at least ten counts. The observed sequence ends 3 residues before the CDR3 terminus, with the missing tail filled in from the germline J gene. J is TRBJ1-2 and V is TRBV5-1; TRBD1 agrees at 8 bases. The CDR3 consists of 15 residues. From germline, CDR1 is SGHRS and CDR2 YFSETQ. The V segment lost 4 bases and the J segment 2 bases; nucleotides outside the gene matches: 7. Partial CDR3 DNA: TGCGCCAGCAGCATAGGGACAGGAGGAAACTATGGC. Protein: CASSIGTGGNYG. The whole CDR3 is CASSIGTGGNYGYTF.

In this sample, this clone turned up many times. The CDR3 end is not reached by the read, which stops 3 residues before it; the germline J gene fills it in. This rearrangement joins TRBV6-1 to TRBJ1-2; 7 positions match TRBD1. The CDR3 contains 15 residues. V was pared by 2 bases and J by 4 bases, with 7 bases of the junction left unmatched. Germline assignment: CDR1 MNHNS and CDR2 SASEGT. CDR3 bases read: TGTGCCAGCAGTGAACTTAAGGGGGCCGTCTATGGC. It codes for CASSELKGAVYG. In full, the CDR3 is CASSELKGAVYGYTF.

This clone was seen at least ten times. The CDR3 end falls 3 residues outside the read, so it is completed with the germline J gene. The gene calls are TRBV20-1 and TRBJ1-1; 7 nucleotides agree with TRBD1. Trimming took 1 base from V and 4 from J; bases not matched to a gene: 3. This CDR3 region has 13 residues. Germline CDR1 and CDR2: DFQATT and SNEGSKA (reference sequence). The part of the CDR3 DNA that was read is TGCAGTGCTAGAGGGCAGGGGGGCACTGAA. Amino acids: CSARGQGGTE. The CDR3 as a whole reads CSARGQGGTEAFF.

This clone was counted ten times or more. The CDR3 is cut off 3 residues early in the read; its end comes from the germline J gene. The chain carries TRBV30 and TRBJ2-1; 7 positions agree with TRBD2. The CDR3 is made up of 13 amino acids. Trimming took 6 bases from V and 5 from J; bases not matched to a gene: 7. Germline assignment: CDR1 GTSNPN and CDR2 SVGIG (reference sequence). CDR3 region: CACVTSVHNEQFF. CDR3 DNA, as far as it was read: TGTGCCTGCGTCACTAGCGTTCACAATGAG. Looking up the rest from reference TRBV30 and TRBJ2-1 gives the full variable domain: SQTIHQWPATLVQPVGSPLSLECTVEGTSNPNLYWYRQAAGRGLQLLFYSVGIGQISSEVPQNLSASRPQDRQFILSSKKLLLSDSGFYLCACVTSVHNEQFFGPGTRLTVL.

This clone was seen many times. The sequenced part of the CDR3 DNA is TGCGCCAGCAGCTTGAAGGACAGCCCGGGGGCCAACGTC. Protein sequence: CASSLKDSPGANV. The entire CDR3 protein reads CASSLKDSPGANVLTF. This chain connects TRBV5-1 to TRBJ2-6, with a possible D match to TRBD1 (6 bases). The CDR3 goes on 3 residues after the read ends, and that part is filled in from the germline J gene. Between the trimmed V and J ends, which lost 1 base and 4 bases, there was a span of 12 bases. Germline CDR1 is SGHRS and CDR2 is YFSETQ. The CDR3 runs to 16 residues.

This clone was counted ten times or more. Read data end 3 residues before the CDR3 end; the end is taken from the germline J gene. The V call is TRBV7-2, the J call TRBJ2-5, with D possibly matching TRBD1 (5 bases). V shed 5 bases and J shed 6 bases, with 13 bases lying between them. This CDR3 region has 13 residues. CDR1 is SGHTA and CDR2 is FQGNSA in the germline V gene. CDR3 in amino acids: CASSRGHIQTQYF. CDR3 bases read: TGTGCCAGCAGCCGTGGACATATTCAGACC.

This clone was found many times. The CDR3 goes on 3 residues after the read ends, and that part is filled in from the germline J gene. Different DNA sequences within this sample yield the same CDR3. This chain links TRBV19 with TRBJ2-7; maybe TRBD1 (6 bases). Germline V gene lookup returns CDR1 LNHDA and CDR2 SQIVND (reference sequence). This CDR3 is 14 amino acids long. Trimming removed 1 base at V and 3 bases at J, with 10 bases between. The CDR3 spells CASSIGTVGYEQYF. The sequenced CDR3 bases are TGTGCCAGTAGTATAGGGACAGTTGGCTACGAG.

Ten or more counts support this clone. The CDR3 goes on 3 residues after the read ends, and that part is filled in from the germline J gene. The chain links TRBV20-1 to TRBJ2-3; 12 positions match TRBD2. CDR3 length: 15 residues. The germline CDR1 and CDR2 sequences are DFQATT and SNEGSKA (reference sequence). Trimming removed 5 bases from V and 5 bases from J; junction bases left unmatched: 8. The CDR3 DNA, read in part, is TGCAGTGCTTCCGGGACTAGCGGGTCGGGAGATACG. Translation: CSASGTSGSGDT. The full CDR3 reads CSASGTSGSGDTQYF.

This clone has a count of ten or more. The CDR3 is CASSLVADYEQYF. The sequenced part of the CDR3 DNA is TGCGCCAGCAGCTTGGTAGCGGACTACGAG. The chain is built from TRBV5-1 and TRBJ2-7; D is possibly TRBD2 (6 bases). The sequenced fragment ends 3 residues before the CDR3 boundary, so the rest is inferred from the germline J gene. Trimming cost V 0 bases and J 3 bases, with 7 bases left between them. Germline V gene data show CDR1 as SGHRS and CDR2 as YFSETQ. The CDR3 has 13 amino acids.

This clone was observed many times. From the germline J gene comes the end of the CDR3, since the read stops 3 residues before it. The J gene is TRBJ1-1, the V gene TRBV6-1; possibly TRBD1 for D (6 bases). Germline V gives CDR1 MNHNS, CDR2 SASEGT. V was pared by 4 bases and J by 2 bases, with 14 bases between. The CDR3 has 15 residues. CDR3 sequence: CASSVEGQSNTEAFF. The covered CDR3 bases are TGTGCCAGCAGTGTCGAGGGACAAAGTAACACTGAA.

This clone appeared many times. The read ends 3 residues before the CDR3 terminus; that terminus is restored from the germline J gene. J is TRBJ2-7 and V is TRBV20-1; D possibly corresponds to TRBD1 (7 bases). V lost 3 bases and J lost 3, with 15 bases in between. Germline-derived CDR1 and CDR2 are DFQATT and SNEGSKA (reference sequence). This CDR3 comprises 14 residues. CDR3 loop: CSAREGTGDYEQYF. The CDR3 bases that were read are TGCAGTGCTAGGGAGGGTACAGGGGACTACGAG.

This clone was detected ten times or more. The DNA ends 3 residues before the CDR3 does, and the rest of the CDR3 is filled in from the germline J gene. This sequence joins TRBV6-2 or TRBV6-3 and TRBJ1-5, with TRBD1 matching 8 bases. J lost 1 base, V lost 10 bases, and 12 bases had no gene match. CDR1 and CDR2 (germline): MNHEY, SVGEGT. The CDR3 consists of 16 residues. The covered CDR3 bases are TGTGCCACCGGTCAGGGGGCGAGGGAAAGCAATCAGCCC. Translation gives CATGQGARESNQP. The full CDR3 sequence reads CATGQGARESNQPQHF.

Many counts were recorded for this clone. The CDR3 is cut off 3 residues early in the read; its end comes from the germline J gene. The chain is built from TRBV29-1 and TRBJ2-1; TRBD2 matches 10 bases. Germline CDR1 reads SQVTM; CDR2 reads ANQGSEA. J was trimmed by 4 bases and V by 5 bases; bases with no gene match: 2. This CDR3 spans 13 amino acids. The CDR3 protein is CSVTSGVYNEQFF. CDR3 DNA (partial): TGCAGCGTTACTAGCGGGGTGTACAATGAG.

This clone was found many times. The CDR3 is cut off 3 residues early in the read; its end comes from the germline J gene. This rearrangement joins TRBV20-1 to TRBJ2-5; D perhaps matches TRBD1 (5 bases). Trimming left V 6 bases short and J 2 bases short, with 10 bases between. Looked up from germline, CDR1 is DFQATT and CDR2 is SNEGSKA (reference sequence). This CDR3 comprises 12 residues. The covered CDR3 bases are TGCAGTGCCCGGACAAATCAAGAGACC. Residues: CSARTNQET. The whole CDR3 is CSARTNQETQYF.

In its sample, this clone was seen a few times. The read finishes 3 residues shy of the CDR3 end, and the germline J gene is used to complete it. This chain uses TRBV7-8 with TRBJ2-1, with D unresolved. CDR1 is SGHVS, CDR2 FQNEAQ, per germline. V was trimmed by 3 bases and J by 1 base, leaving 7 bases between them. This CDR3 region has 14 residues. The CDR3: CASSLTRSYNEQFF. Incomplete CDR3 DNA: TGTGCCAGCAGCTTGACTCGTTCCTACAATGAG.

A note on this clone: Read data end 3 residues before the CDR3 end; the end is taken from the germline J gene. The chain is built from TRBV25-1 and TRBJ2-1, with 10 bases lining up with TRBD1. CDR3 length equals 15 residues. V lost 7 bases, J lost 8 bases, and 11 bases stayed unmatched. Per the germline V gene, CDR1 is MGHDK and CDR2 is SYGVNS. CDR3 DNA, as far as it was read: TGTGCCAGCACTCAGGACAGGGGGTTAAGGGATGAG. As protein: CASTQDRGLRDE. The complete CDR3 reads CASTQDRGLRDEQFF.